The present TCR beta chain was sequenced within a study of blood T cells in healthy people across ages (dated by TCRdb to between 2014 and 2016). Study-wide context: In model experiments, template switching captured roughly one uniquely barcoded TCR beta cDNA molecule for every two T cells. The study measured age-related changes in TCR beta repertoire diversity using deep sequencing normalized with unique cDNA molecular identifiers. Donors were grouped into four age groups: young (average 16 years), middle-aged (over 35), aged (around 60) and long-lived (less than 85). To avoid experimental bias, donors of different ages were randomly spread across the sequencing lanes. The study analyzed two additional independent replicas of 1 million unique cDNA reads from the same blood draw for two donors, one aged 18 to 30 and one aged 80 or older. Points the paper makes about the study in general: There was a strong correlation between observed TCR beta diversity and the percentage of naive T cells measured by flow cytometry. Estimates of total diversity from one million sequenced T cells were regarded as lower bounds and underestimates. Observed TCR beta diversity per million T cells fell roughly linearly with age, and a significant reduction was already apparent by age about 36. Because profiling used bulk unsorted PBMCs, naive and antigen-experienced compartments could not be compared conclusively. The long-lived group showed more naive CD4+ T cells, fewer expanded clones and increased TCR diversity than the aged group, suggesting age selection. Donor CMV infection status was unknown, potentially confounding age-related changes in expanded clonotypes.

A word on this clonotype: It has no known antigen specificity. There are no base qualities to consult, and no much larger clone falls within one base.

V was cut back by 5 bases and J by 0 bases, leaving a gap of 14 bases between them. The CDR3, from cysteine to phenylalanine, totals 16 residues. CDR3 DNA only is kept here, 48 bases in frame from base 1. The CDR1 and CDR2 encoded by the germline V gene are SNHLY and FYNNEI. The roughly 39 donors, aged about 6 to 95 years, were systemically healthy Caucasian individuals from Russia. About 9.6 milliliters of peripheral blood were collected from each donor into EDTA-treated Vacutainer tubes. Ficoll-Paque density-gradient centrifugation was used to isolate PBMCs, with at least 6.5 million per sample. Total RNA, at least 5 micrograms per sample, was extracted from PBMCs with Trizol reagent. For every donor, an aliquot of PBMCs went through flow cytometry to measure the percentages of naive CD45RAhigh/CD27high T cells. The library was produced with 5' RACE. The sequencer was an Illumina HiSeq 2500. A second PCR of about 6 to 12 cycles was performed with a sample-barcoded 5' primer and a J-beta primer mix. Each TCR beta cDNA molecule received a unique molecular identifier from a template-switch 5' adaptor carrying 12 random nucleotides. At least 2.5 million CDR3-containing paired-end reads were obtained from each sample. All of the RNA was converted into first-strand cDNA using the Mint cDNA synthesis kit, with a TRBC-specific oligonucleotide serving as the primer. Following uracil-DNA glycosylase treatment, all cDNA underwent a first 18-cycle PCR with the universal primers M1SS and BC2_uni_R. The original pipeline was this. For normalization, 1 million high-quality reads were randomly selected from each sample, with every read carrying a distinct molecular identifier. Reads with shared molecular identifiers were discarded instead of being binned into consensus sequences. MiTCR, set to a Q25 quality threshold and the strictest error-elimination algorithm, was used for CDR3 identification, clonotype clustering and error correction. Lower-bound total TCR beta diversity was estimated with a nonparametric unseen species model using Euler transformation. TCRdb trimmed the raw reads at Q25, called clones with MiXCR and kept productive beta chains. Rows with one shared CDR3 protein collapse into an entry with the most common genes and DNA. The V and J calls follow TCRdb's processing rather than the paper's. The sample yields some 1.4 million distinct CDR3 sequences; approximately 42% were counted once. The ten biggest clones cover roughly 8.2% of the sample.

The sequence is built from TRBV2 and TRBJ2-1; the D gene could be either TRBD1 or TRBD2, each agreeing at 5 bases. The sample was blood. The sequence came from a woman between 18 and 29 years old in good health. This receptor has the CDR3 CASSRLSGGSYNEQFF. Here is the DNA: TGTGCCAGCAGTAGATTGAGTGGGGGCTCCTACAATGAGCAGTTCTTC.